Following are 29 T cell receptor beta chains from one sample sequenced in a study of blood T cell repertoires in COVID-19. Method: immunoSEQ multiplex PCR; TCRdb's copy keeps in-frame clones and lacks some. The data contain around 380,000 clones, 70% to 90% of them singletons. Source material: PBMCs or T cells enriched from blood (not recorded which). The receptors come from a man aged 30-40 years who had recovered from COVID-19.

The J gene is TRBJ2-1, the V gene TRBV18; tentatively, D is TRBD1 (6 bases). Trimming stripped 6 bases from V and 10 bases from J, with 19 bases between. CDR1 is KGHSH and CDR2 is LQKENI in the germline V gene. This CDR3 region has 14 residues. In DNA form, the CDR3 reads TGTGCCAGCTCTACCAGTTCGGCTACAGGGGAGCAGTTCTTC. Translated, it gives CASSTSSATGEQFF.

V gene TRBV5-1 combines with J gene TRBJ1-2, with TRBD1 matching over 7 bases. The CDR3 runs to 15 residues. With 5 bases clipped from V and 2 bases from J, the junction kept 9 bases outside the gene matches. Germline-derived CDR1 and CDR2 are SGHRS and YFSETQ. The CDR3 DNA is TGCGCCAGCAGGTCCGCGGGGACAGAGAACTATGGCTACACCTTC. This gives the protein CASRSAGTENYGYTF.

The chain couples TRBV6-2 or TRBV6-3 to TRBJ2-2; the match to TRBD2 covers 12 bases. The CDR3 contains 16 residues. After removal of 3 bases from V and 6 bases from J, the junction contained 5 bases not matched to a gene. The germline CDR1 and CDR2 sequences are MNHEY and SVGEGT. The CDR3 region is CASSYPSGGAAGELFF. The CDR3 DNA reads TGTGCCAGCAGTTATCCTAGCGGGGGGGCTGCCGGGGAGCTGTTTTTT.

This sequence joins TRBV6-1 and TRBJ2-7, with D unresolved. CDR1 and CDR2 from the germline V gene are MNHNS and SASEGT. The CDR3 length is 15 residues. Trimming left V 2 bases short and J 2 bases short, with 13 bases between. CDR3 DNA: TGTGCCAGCAGTGAACTGTCCCTGTTAACCTACGAGCAGTACTTC. Translating gives CASSELSLLTYEQYF.

The rearrangement joins TRBV12-3 or TRBV12-4 to TRBJ2-4; the match to TRBD1 covers 9 bases. The J segment lost 14 bases and the V segment lost 6 bases, leaving 8 bases of the junction unmatched. The CDR3 consists of 12 residues. CDR3 bases: TGTGCCAGCAGCCTTCGGACAGGGGCAAAGTACTTC. This encodes CASSLRTGAKYF.

The rearrangement joins TRBV4-1 to TRBJ1-1; 10 bases line up with TRBD1. The CDR3 consists of 16 residues. The V and J ends lost 4 bases and 3 bases, in that order; junction bases with no gene match: 8. Germline CDR1 reads MGHRA; CDR2 reads YSYEKL. CDR3 DNA sequence: TGCGCCAGCAGCCGCAGACAGGGGGCCGGGGACACTGAAGCTTTCTTT. Protein: CASSRRQGAGDTEAFF.

The chain joins TRBV4-2 to TRBJ2-2; possible D gene TRBD1, 6 bases. The CDR3 sequence is 15 residues long. Germline V lookup: CDR1 LGHNA, CDR2 YNFKEQ. The V and J ends lost 4 bases and 4 bases respectively, with 13 bases between them. CDR3 protein: CASSPQGPGTGELFF. CDR3 DNA: TGTGCCAGCAGCCCGCAGGGGCCGGGCACCGGGGAGCTGTTTTTT.

The gene calls are TRBV19 and TRBJ2-3; D is ambiguous. From germline, CDR1 is LNHDA and CDR2 SQIVND (reference sequence). Trimming took off 8 bases at V and 2 bases at J, with 14 bases between the two ends. This CDR3 has 14 amino acids. CDR3 sequence (DNA): TGTGCCAGTCGGTTTGGGCAGCTCACAGATACGCAGTATTTT. This translates into CASRFGQLTDTQYF. The variable domain in full, completed from reference TRBV19 and TRBJ2-3, reads DGGITQSPKYLFRKEGQNVTLSCEQNLNHDAMYWYRQDPGQGLRLIYYSQIVNDFQKGDIAEGYSVSREKKESFPLTVTSAQKNPTAFYLCASRFGQLTDTQYFGPGTRLTVL.

The chain joins TRBV2 to TRBJ1-2; D is undetermined. Germline V gene lookup returns CDR1 SNHLY and CDR2 FYNNEI. The CDR3 is 16 residues long. V was clipped by 1 base and J by 1 base, with 13 bases between them. In DNA form, the CDR3 reads TGTGCCAGCAGTGAAGGGACGGGTGGAGGTAACTATGGCTACACCTTC. Its translation is CASSEGTGGGNYGYTF.

V gene TRBV27 combines with J gene TRBJ2-7; 11 nucleotides agree with TRBD1. Trimming removed 6 bases from V and 2 bases from J; junction bases left unmatched: 6. The V gene's germline CDR1 is MNHEY and CDR2 SMNVEV (reference sequence). The CDR3 has 15 amino acids. CDR3 in DNA: TGTGCCAGCAGCCTAAAGGGACAGGGGGCCTACGAGCAGTACTTC. As protein: CASSLKGQGAYEQYF.

The chain links TRBV5-4 to TRBJ2-2; TRBD1 matches 7 bases. The CDR3 has 15 amino acids. Germline CDR1 is SGHNT and CDR2 is YYREEE (reference sequence). V was pared by 3 bases and J by 3 bases, with 5 bases of the junction left unmatched. CDR3 nucleotide sequence: TGTGCCAGCAGCTCCCAGGGGGTTTACACCGGGGAGCTGTTTTTT. Translating it yields CASSSQGVYTGELFF.

V usage is TRBV5-6 and J usage is TRBJ1-3, with a weak D call TRBD1 (5 bases). The CDR3 loop spans 17 amino acids. V lost 6 bases, J lost 0 bases, and 19 bases lay in between. Germline values: CDR1 SGHDT, CDR2 YYEEEE. Here the CDR3 reads CASIPSPGQDSGNTIYF. CDR3 DNA sequence: TGTGCCAGCATCCCGTCACCCGGACAAGACTCTGGAAACACCATATATTTT.

This chain connects TRBV6-5 to TRBJ1-1; 7 bases match TRBD1. The CDR3 extends over 14 amino acids. Trimming cost V 6 bases and J 4 bases; bases outside gene matches: 8. In germline, CDR1 is MNHEY, CDR2 SVGAGI. Here the CDR3 DNA reads TGTGCCAGCAGCCGACAGGGCCGCAGCACTGAAGCTTTCTTT. Its protein is CASSRQGRSTEAFF.

This clone has more than one count but fewer than ten. This CDR3 is CASARQGSAGELFF. CDR3 coding DNA: TGTGCCAGCGCACGACAGGGAAGCGCCGGGGAGCTGTTTTTT. The chain joins TRBV11-2 to TRBJ2-2, with 7 bases aligning to TRBD1. The J segment lost 6 bases and the V segment lost 8 bases, leaving 9 bases of the junction unmatched. The CDR3 has 14 amino acids. CDR1 and CDR2 (germline): SGHAT, FQNNGV.

The rearrangement links TRBV24-1 to TRBJ1-2; unclear D gene. The V and J ends lost 3 bases and 1 base respectively, with 11 bases between them. Germline values: CDR1 KGHDR, CDR2 SFDVKD. The CDR3 is made up of 15 amino acids. CDR3 region: CATSDPSTVNYGYTF. As DNA, the CDR3 is TGTGCCACCAGTGATCCCTCCACGGTTAACTATGGCTACACCTTC.

J is TRBJ2-7 and V is TRBV25-1; 12 bases agree with TRBD2. This CDR3 contains 15 residues. V was clipped by 3 bases and J by 4 bases; unmatched bases: 4. CDR1 MGHDK and CDR2 SYGVNS come from the germline V gene. The CDR3 sequence: CASSDETSGGYEQYF. Written as DNA, the CDR3 is TGTGCCAGCAGTGATGAGACTAGCGGGGGATACGAGCAGTACTTC.

This clone was seen a single time. V and J are TRBV19 and TRBJ1-4, with D tentatively TRBD1 (5 bases). This CDR3 comprises 14 residues. Per the germline V gene, CDR1 is LNHDA and CDR2 is SQIVND (reference sequence). V was trimmed by 3 bases and J by 7 bases, leaving 12 bases between them. CDR3 nucleotide sequence: TGTGCCAGTAGTATTGGGGCCGGGTCTGAAAAACTGTTTTTT. This codes for CASSIGAGSEKLFF.

This chain uses TRBV6-5 with TRBJ2-7, with TRBD1 identical over 7 bases. Losses at the gene ends were 0 bases for V and 0 bases for J; bases not matched to a gene: 5. This CDR3 is built from 16 residues. CDR1 and CDR2 from the germline V gene are MNHEY and SVGAGI. CDR3 protein: CASSYSDTGDSYEQYF. The CDR3 nucleotides are TGTGCCAGCAGTTACTCTGATACAGGGGACTCCTACGAGCAGTACTTC.

J is TRBJ2-1 and V is TRBV5-1; 7 bases line up with TRBD1. J lost 6 bases, V lost 3 bases, and 6 bases had no gene match. The CDR3 totals 14 residues. Germline lookup yields CDR1 SGHRS and CDR2 YFSETQ. The DNA for the CDR3 is TGCGCCAGCAGCTCGGGACAGCCGCTCAATGAGCAGTTCTTC. The encoded protein is CASSSGQPLNEQFF.

This chain joins TRBV5-4 and TRBJ2-1, with TRBD2 matching over 16 bases. This CDR3 has 16 residues. Trimming removed 4 bases from V and 5 bases from J; junction bases left unmatched: 3. Germline V CDR1 and CDR2: SGHNT, YYREEE (reference sequence). Here the CDR3 reads CASSHGTSGGDNEQFF. Here the CDR3 DNA reads TGTGCCAGCAGCCACGGGACTAGCGGGGGGGACAATGAGCAGTTCTTC. Together with reference TRBV5-4 and TRBJ2-1, the CDR3 gives the full variable domain: ETGVTQSPTHLIKTRGQQVTLRCSSQSGHNTVSWYQQALGQGPQFIFQYYREEENGRGNFPPRFSGLQFPNYSSELNVNALELDDSALYLCASSHGTSGGDNEQFFGPGTRLTVL.

The V call is TRBV5-4, the J call TRBJ2-7; D is possibly TRBD2 (6 bases). The CDR3 has 15 residues. The germline CDR1 and CDR2 sequences are SGHNT and YYREEE (reference sequence). V lost 0 bases and J 2 bases, leaving 12 bases between the germline ends. CDR3 bases: TGTGCCAGCAGCTTGGGCGGGGAACGAACCTACGAGCAGTACTTC. Amino acids: CASSLGGERTYEQYF.

V gene TRBV5-1 combines with J gene TRBJ1-3; TRBD1 matches at 7 bases. CDR3 length: 15 residues. V was clipped by 4 bases and J by 4 bases; unmatched bases: 8. From germline, CDR1 is SGHRS and CDR2 YFSETQ. The CDR3 here is CASSRRTGGGNTIYF. The DNA of the CDR3 is TGCGCCAGCAGCCGTCGGACAGGCGGCGGAAACACCATATATTTT.

The genes are TRBV10-1 and TRBJ2-3; 8 bases line up with TRBD2. V dropped 0 bases and J dropped 5; count of bases not matched to a gene: 10. The length of the CDR3 is 17 residues. Germline-derived CDR1 and CDR2 are WNHNN and SYGVQD (reference sequence). The CDR3, as DNA: TGCGCCAGCAGTGAGTCGAAAAAACGGGGGGGCTTAGATACGCAGTATTTT. Its protein is CASSESKKRGGLDTQYF.

V and J are TRBV6-5 and TRBJ1-2, with 7 bases lining up with TRBD1. CDR3 length: 13 residues. Trimming took 5 bases from V and 4 from J; bases not matched to a gene: 4. CDR1 and CDR2 (germline): MNHEY, SVGAGI. In DNA, the CDR3 is TGTGCCAGCAGTCCAGGGGGAAGCTATGGCTACACCTTC. Its translation: CASSPGGSYGYTF.

The chain is built from TRBV14 and TRBJ1-2; D unclear. The CDR3 extends over 13 amino acids. Trimming removed 1 base from V and 7 bases from J, with 10 bases in between. CDR1 and CDR2 from the germline V gene are SGHDN and FVKESK. CDR3 in DNA: TGTGCCAGCAGCCAAGTAGAGGGTCTTGGCTACACCTTC. Translated, it gives CASSQVEGLGYTF.

The chain has TRBV19 and TRBJ2-1; maybe TRBD1 (6 bases). Looked up from germline, CDR1 is LNHDA and CDR2 is SQIVND (reference sequence). The CDR3 is 15 amino acids. V lost 3 bases and J 0 bases, leaving 9 bases between the germline ends. CDR3 DNA: TGTGCCAGTAGTATGGGGACACCCTCCTACAATGAGCAGTTCTTC. This gives the protein CASSMGTPSYNEQFF.

The chain is built from TRBV30 and TRBJ1-4, with 8 bases matching TRBD1. Trimming removed 1 base from V and 4 bases from J; junction bases left unmatched: 5. Germline V lookup: CDR1 GTSNPN, CDR2 SVGIG (reference sequence). This CDR3 has 15 amino acids. The CDR3 protein is CAWSEGTGNNEKLFF. CDR3 nucleotides: TGTGCCTGGAGTGAGGGGACAGGAAATAATGAAAAACTGTTTTTT.

The sample holds a few counts of this clone. The V call is TRBV7-9, the J call TRBJ1-1; a possible D gene is TRBD1 (5 bases). Germline V lookup: CDR1 SEHNR, CDR2 FQNEAQ (reference sequence). CDR3 length equals 14 residues. V was cut by 5 bases and J by 0 bases, with 10 bases left in between. The CDR3 spells CASSKTELNTEAFF. CDR3 sequence (DNA): TGTGCCAGCAGCAAGACAGAGCTGAACACTGAAGCTTTCTTT. The whole variable domain, remainder taken from reference TRBV7-9 and TRBJ1-1, is DTGVSQNPRHKITKRGQNVTFRCDPISEHNRLYWYRQTLGQGPEFLTYFQNEAQLEKSRLLSDRFSAERPKGSFSTLEIQRTEQGDSAMYLCASSKTELNTEAFFGQGTRLTVV.

CDR3: CAISPGTGYNEQFF. Written as DNA, the CDR3 is TGTGCCATCAGTCCCGGGACAGGGTACAATGAGCAGTTCTTC. V is TRBV10-3 and J is TRBJ2-1; the match to TRBD1 covers 9 bases. CDR1 is ENHRY, CDR2 SYGVKD, per germline. The CDR3 covers 14 residues. The ends lost 5 bases at V and 4 bases at J; junction bases unmatched: 3.